Below, one T cell receptor (beta chain) is given with its context. Its antigen is unknown. Trimming stripped 0 bases from V and 0 bases from J, with 12 bases between. Germline V lookup: CDR1 MNHEY, CDR2 SVGAGI. CDR3 size: 16 residues. The source of the sample is a study of cytomegalovirus exposure and HLA in healthy donors. General study points: A later analysis by the authors found several of the most significant clusters apparently linked to common viral pathogens. Per a prior analysis, the majority of TCR beta V segments were productive roughly 90% or roughly 30% of the time. Exclusion applied to some V segments, including TRBV6-2 and TRBV6-3, as they were indistinguishable.

PCR used 60 Vbeta primers and 13 Jbeta primers. Clones were read by immunoSEQ multiplex PCR, and TCRdb kept only the in-frame ones, dropping some. Found here are more than 100,000 clones, less than 85% of them singletons; the top ten hold less than 2%. This TCR was sampled from a man between 40 and 49 years old in good health and CMV-seronegative. The chain combines TRBV6-5 with TRBJ2-7, with TRBD2 as a possible D gene (6 bases). Sequenced input: PBMCs. DNA of the CDR3: TGTGCCAGCAGTTACTCGATTGGGGGGAGCTCCTACGAGCAGTACTTC. It codes for CASSYSIGGSSYEQYF.